The rows below give T cell receptor beta chains drawn from one sample of a study of shared clonotypes between healthy human individuals. Some clones are missing from TCRdb's copy, which holds only in-frame ones; the method was immunoSEQ multiplex PCR. The data hold millions of clones, with 80% to 95% observed a single time. The sample consisted of naive CD4+ T cells from PBMCs. Every receptor here comes from a man aged 18 to 30 in good health. Some clones in this sample may be carry-over from other donors' samples. CDR3s include the opening cysteine and the closing phenylalanine or tryptophan. The D gene is left open where the match is weak. The listing skips clone size in some rows; elsewhere it reads once, few, many or a size class.

D	size	V	J	DNA	CDR3
-	-	TRBV10-3	TRBJ1-3	TGTGCCATCAGTAAAATGGGCGGGGACACCATATATTTT	CAISKMGGDTIYF
-	few	TRBV5-1	TRBJ1-4	TGCGCCAGCAGCCCACCCTCAGCAAGCGAAAAACTGTTTTTT	CASSPPSASEKLFF
TRBD2	-	TRBV2	TRBJ2-1	TGTGCCAGCAGTTCGAGACTAGCGGGAGATGGTTATAATGAGCAGTTCTTC	CASSSRLAGDGYNEQFF
TRBD1	-	TRBV7-9	TRBJ1-2	TGTGCCAGCAGTCGACAGGGGGCTGGCTATGGCTACACCTTC	CASSRQGAGYGYTF
-	once	TRBV5-5	TRBJ1-4	TGTGCCAGCAGCTGGAGTCCAGTCGATGAAAAACTGTTTTTT	CASSWSPVDEKLFF
-	-	TRBV18	TRBJ2-7	TGTGCCAGCTCACCCCGCGGGACCGTCTACGAGCAGTACTTC	CASSPRGTVYEQYF
-	-	TRBV6-1	TRBJ2-5	TGTGCCAGCAGTGAAGAGGGACACCCCGGTGGGACCCAGTACTTC	CASSEEGHPGGTQYF
-	-	TRBV9	TRBJ2-5	TGTGCCAGCAGTTCCCCCTCGGGGCTGGGGGCAGAGACCCAGTACTTC	CASSSPSGLGAETQYF
-	-	TRBV28	TRBJ1-4	TGTGCCAGCAGTCCCTCGGACAGAACTAATGAAAAACTGTTTTTT	CASSPSDRTNEKLFF
-	-	TRBV11-1	TRBJ2-7	TGTGCCAGCAGCTACCGACCGGGGGACTACGAGCAGTACTTC	CASSYRPGDYEQYF
-	-	TRBV6-1	TRBJ1-4	TGTGCCAGCAGTGTGGGGGCGGCTAATGAAAAACTGTTTTTT	CASSVGAANEKLFF
TRBD2	-	TRBV9	TRBJ2-3	TGTGCCAGCAGCGTAGTGCCTAGCGGGAGACCAGATACGCAGTATTTT	CASSVVPSGRPDTQYF
-	few	TRBV9	TRBJ2-7	TGTGCCAGCAGCGCCGAGGGGGATGCCTACGAGCAGTACTTC	CASSAEGDAYEQYF
-	-	TRBV7-9	TRBJ2-3	TGTGCCAGCAGCCCCCCGGCCGGGGCGGGAGATACGCAGTATTTT	CASSPPAGAGDTQYF
-	once	TRBV7-2	TRBJ2-2	TGTGCCAGCCGTAGTCGCCTAGTGATTAACACCGGGGAGCTGTTTTTT	CASRSRLVINTGELFF
TRBD2	-	TRBV5-4	TRBJ2-1	TGTGCCAGCAGCCGCATAACTAGCGGGAGGGCCCATGAGCAGTTCTTC	CASSRITSGRAHEQFF
-	-	TRBV11-2	TRBJ2-3	TGTGCCAGCAGCCCGGGACGGACAGATACGCAGTATTTT	CASSPGRTDTQYF
-	-	TRBV30	TRBJ1-1	TGTGCCTGGCCGGACCGTCGGTTGAACACTGAAGCTTTCTTT	CAWPDRRLNTEAFF